A selection of T cell receptor beta chains follows, all from one sample in a study of blood T cell repertoires in COVID-19. Profiled with immunoSEQ multiplex PCR; TCRdb holds only in-frame clones, not every one. Found here are 100,000 to 120,000 clones, 65% to 80% of them singletons; the top ten hold more than 1.5%. Sequencing used peripheral blood. These receptors were taken from a middle-aged woman with acute or convalescent COVID-19. Both conserved end residues are part of each CDR3.

v_gene | CDR3aa
TRBV30 | CAYFLTGVANQPQHF
TRBV29-1 | CSVVGTGSSGANVLTF
TRBV6-6 | CASSYGRGRADIQYF
TRBV2 | CASSVPEQGRVGSYEQYF
TRBV10-3 | CAISEPGGLSGQYF
TRBV19 | CASKMGLHTDTQYF
TRBV5-1 | CASWGYMGDTQYF
TRBV29-1 | CSVEENSGYGYTF
TRBV2 | CASTRDRNNQPQHF
TRBV19 | CASSPLTGFHGYTF
TRBV28 | CASSLTGTVKSYEQYF